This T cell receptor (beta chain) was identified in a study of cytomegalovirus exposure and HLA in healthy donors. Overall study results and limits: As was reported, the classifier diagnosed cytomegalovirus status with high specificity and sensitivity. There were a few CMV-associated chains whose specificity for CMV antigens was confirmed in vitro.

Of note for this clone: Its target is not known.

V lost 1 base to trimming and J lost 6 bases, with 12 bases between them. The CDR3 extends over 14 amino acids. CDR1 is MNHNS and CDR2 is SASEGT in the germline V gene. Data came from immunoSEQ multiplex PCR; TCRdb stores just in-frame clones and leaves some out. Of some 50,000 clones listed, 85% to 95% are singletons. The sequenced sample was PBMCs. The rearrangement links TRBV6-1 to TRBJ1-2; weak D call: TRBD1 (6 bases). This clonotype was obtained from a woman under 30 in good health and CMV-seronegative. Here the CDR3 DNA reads TGTGCCAGCAGTGAAGGGGGTGGGGGCGATGGCTACACCTTC. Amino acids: CASSEGGGGDGYTF.